These 17 T cell receptor beta chains were all obtained from the same sample, sequenced in a study of blood T cell repertoires in COVID-19. The protocol was immunoSEQ multiplex PCR, while the TCRdb copy is restricted to in-frame clones and leaves out a portion. There are more than 200,000 clones in the sample; 88% occur only once, and around 1.4% lies in the top ten. The sample taken for sequencing was peripheral blood. The source of these receptors is an elderly man with acute or convalescent COVID-19.

The rearrangement links TRBV9 to TRBJ1-2, with 8 bases aligning to TRBD1. CDR3 length: 16 amino acids. Germline V lookup: CDR1 SGDLS, CDR2 YYNGEE. Trimming removed 3 bases from V and 4 bases from J; junction bases left unmatched: 11. The CDR3 reads CASSDEPGQAVYGYTF. The CDR3 bases are TGTGCCAGCAGCGATGAGCCGGGACAGGCAGTCTATGGCTACACCTTC. Complete variable domain (other parts from reference TRBV9 and TRBJ1-2): DSGVTQTPKHLITATGQRVTLRCSPRSGDLSVYWYQQSLDQGLQFLIQYYNGEERAKGNILERFSAQQFPDLHSELNLSSLELGDSALYFCASSDEPGQAVYGYTFGSGTRLTVV.

The V gene is TRBV7-8, the J gene TRBJ1-1, with a tentative D call TRBD1 (6 bases). CDR1 SGHVS and CDR2 FQNEAQ come from the germline V gene. The V gene lost 3 bases and the J gene lost 5 bases, with 10 bases spanning the gap. This CDR3 region has 13 residues. CDR3 bases: TGTGCCAGCAGCTTTGCAGGGGTAACTGAAGCTTTCTTT. Translating gives CASSFAGVTEAFF. Complete variable domain (other parts from reference TRBV7-8 and TRBJ1-1): GAGVSQSPRYKVAKRGQDVALRCDPISGHVSLFWYQQALGQGPEFLTYFQNEAQLDKSGLPSDRFFAERPEGSVSTLKIQRTQQEDSAVYLCASSFAGVTEAFFGQGTRLTVV.

The V call is TRBV7-3, the J call TRBJ1-1, with no clear D. V lost 4 bases and J 2 bases, leaving 8 bases between the germline ends. The germline V gene has CDR1 SGHTA and CDR2 FQGTGA. The CDR3 consists of 13 residues. The CDR3: CASSSTRNTEAFF. CDR3 DNA sequence: TGTGCCAGCAGCTCGACACGAAACACTGAAGCTTTCTTT.

J is TRBJ1-4 and V is TRBV5-4, with 9 nucleotides matching TRBD1. The CDR3 has 16 residues. CDR1 and CDR2 from the germline V gene are SGHNT and YYREEE (reference sequence). Trimming removed 2 bases from V and 5 bases from J; junction bases left unmatched: 7. DNA of the CDR3: TGTGCCAGCAGCTTTCTGGGACAGGGCGGGAATGAAAAACTGTTTTTT. Protein: CASSFLGQGGNEKLFF.

The chain employs TRBV6-5 and TRBJ2-1; D is possibly TRBD2 (5 bases). CDR3 length: 16 amino acids. Germline V gene data show CDR1 as MNHEY and CDR2 as SVGAGI. Trimming left V 0 bases short and J 3 bases short, with 12 bases between. The CDR3 DNA sequence: TGTGCCAGCAGTTACTCTACCGGGGTAGGCTACAATGAGCAGTTCTTC. Its protein product is CASSYSTGVGYNEQFF.

The rearrangement links TRBV19 to TRBJ2-4, with a possible D match to TRBD1 (5 bases). The CDR3 runs to 16 residues. CDR1 is LNHDA and CDR2 is SQIVND in the germline V gene (reference sequence). Trimming removed 2 bases at V and 8 bases at J, with 19 bases between. In DNA form, the CDR3 reads TGTGCCAGTAGTATATCAGGGCCCACAACCAACCACATTCAGTACTTC. Encoded protein: CASSISGPTTNHIQYF.

This rearrangement joins TRBV7-8 to TRBJ1-1, with D perhaps matching TRBD1 (6 bases). Trimming stripped 0 bases from V and 3 bases from J, with 14 bases between. The CDR3 spans 16 residues. Per the germline V gene, CDR1 is SGHVS and CDR2 is FQNEAQ. This CDR3 is CASSLAIRQADTEAFF. Written as DNA, the CDR3 is TGTGCCAGCAGCTTAGCCATTAGACAGGCAGACACTGAAGCTTTCTTT.

The sample holds a few counts of this clone. This rearrangement joins TRBV28 to TRBJ1-2; 7 bases are shared with TRBD1. This CDR3 comprises 15 residues. Germline V gives CDR1 MDHEN, CDR2 SYDVKM. The J segment lost 5 bases and the V segment lost 5 bases, leaving 11 bases of the junction unmatched. CDR3 sequence: CASSINTGAMYGYTF. The CDR3 DNA follows: TGTGCCAGCAGTATAAATACAGGGGCCATGTATGGCTACACCTTC.

This chain links TRBV7-9 with TRBJ2-2, with 7 bases identical to TRBD1. Germline trimming cut 5 bases from V and 6 bases from J; bases unmatched to any gene: 9. The CDR3 runs to 15 residues. Germline lookup yields CDR1 SEHNR and CDR2 FQNEAQ (reference sequence). The CDR3 here is CASSPRQGKAGELFF. The CDR3, as DNA: TGTGCCAGCAGCCCCAGACAGGGCAAGGCCGGGGAGCTGTTTTTT. The full variable domain, in which reference TRBV7-9 and TRBJ2-2 provide the parts outside the CDR3, is DTGVSQNPRHKITKRGQNVTFRCDPISEHNRLYWYRQTLGQGPEFLTYFQNEAQLEKSRLLSDRFSAERPKGSFSTLEIQRTEQGDSAMYLCASSPRQGKAGELFFGEGSRLTVL.

The J gene is TRBJ1-5, the V gene TRBV19, with unresolved D. CDR1 is LNHDA, CDR2 SQIVND, per germline (reference sequence). The CDR3 is 16 amino acids. Trimming cost V 0 bases and J 4 bases, with 13 bases left between them. The CDR3 nucleotides read TGTGCCAGTAGTATAGATCTCGGCAGACTAAATCAGCCCCAGCATTTT. Translation: CASSIDLGRLNQPQHF.

The chain combines TRBV3-1 (or the pseudogene TRBV3-2) with TRBJ1-1; D might be TRBD1 (5 bases). The V and J ends lost 2 bases and 5 bases respectively, with 15 bases between them. The CDR3 is 15 residues long. CDR1 is LGHDT, CDR2 YNNKEL, per germline (reference sequence). This chain's CDR3 is CASSQFVRDSTEAFF. DNA of the CDR3: TGTGCCAGCAGCCAATTTGTCAGGGATTCGACTGAAGCTTTCTTT.

The genes are TRBV7-3 and TRBJ1-1; TRBD1 might be the D (6 bases). V was clipped by 2 bases and J by 1 base, with 11 bases between them. The CDR3 extends over 15 amino acids. Germline-derived CDR1 and CDR2 are SGHTA and FQGTGA. The CDR3 nucleotides read TGTGCCAGCAGCTTACAGGGGCCCCCGAACACTGAAGCTTTCTTT. Translating it yields CASSLQGPPNTEAFF.

The chain joins TRBV19 to TRBJ2-6; D remains ambiguous. V lost 9 bases and J 1 base, leaving 16 bases between the germline ends. Looked up from germline, CDR1 is LNHDA and CDR2 is SQIVND (reference sequence). The CDR3 consists of 16 residues. The CDR3 DNA follows: TGTGCCAGCAATTCTAGACGGGTATCTGGGGCCAACGTCCTGACTTTC. Residues: CASNSRRVSGANVLTF.

The V gene is TRBV28, the J gene TRBJ1-4; D is possibly TRBD1 (5 bases). CDR1 is MDHEN, CDR2 SYDVKM, per germline. The CDR3 totals 15 residues. Trimming stripped 3 bases from V and 0 bases from J, with 8 bases between. The CDR3 DNA follows: TGTGCCAGCAGTTTCCGGGGGGCAACTAATGAAAAACTGTTTTTT. This gives the protein CASSFRGATNEKLFF.

V and J are TRBV6-5 and TRBJ1-2, with D perhaps TRBD1 (6 bases). V was clipped by 6 bases and J by 4 bases, with 18 bases between them. Germline values: CDR1 MNHEY, CDR2 SVGAGI. The CDR3 contains 15 residues. This chain's CDR3 is CASSPVDSSSYGYTF. CDR3 bases: TGTGCCAGCAGCCCGGTGGACAGTAGCAGCTATGGCTACACCTTC.

CDR3 sequence (DNA): TGTGCCAGCAGCAAAGCGTGGCTGATGAACACTGAAGCTTTCTTT. It yields the protein CASSKAWLMNTEAFF. This chain uses TRBV21-1 with TRBJ1-1; the table's D call, TRBD1, has no DNA check behind it. TRBV21-1 constitutes a pseudogene. The CDR3 has 15 residues.

V and J are TRBV7-3 and TRBJ1-1; D is possibly TRBD1 (6 bases). V was trimmed by 10 bases and J by 1 base, leaving 13 bases between them. The CDR3 contains 13 residues. Germline CDR1 and CDR2: SGHTA and FQGTGA. This CDR3 is CATRAGANTEAFF. The DNA for the CDR3 is TGTGCCACCAGGGCAGGGGCGAACACTGAAGCTTTCTTT.